This TCR beta chain was profiled in a study of blood T cell repertoires in COVID-19. The Seattle patients, enrolled during active infection, were followed longitudinally. This clone showed up just once. Profiled with immunoSEQ multiplex PCR; TCRdb holds only in-frame clones, not every one. The sample lists tens of thousands of clones, 70% to 85% occurring once. The length of the CDR3 is 14 residues. The V and J ends lost 0 bases and 4 bases respectively, with 11 bases between them. Germline assignment: CDR1 SGHRS and CDR2 YFSETQ. The sequence was collected from a man older than 75 with COVID-19, enrolled during active disease. Sequenced input: peripheral blood. The chain recombines TRBV5-1 with TRBJ2-7; possibly TRBD1 for D (5 bases). The CDR3 DNA follows: TGCGCCAGCAGCTTGGGACAGCCTGGATACGAGCAGTACTTC. Encoded protein: CASSLGQPGYEQYF.